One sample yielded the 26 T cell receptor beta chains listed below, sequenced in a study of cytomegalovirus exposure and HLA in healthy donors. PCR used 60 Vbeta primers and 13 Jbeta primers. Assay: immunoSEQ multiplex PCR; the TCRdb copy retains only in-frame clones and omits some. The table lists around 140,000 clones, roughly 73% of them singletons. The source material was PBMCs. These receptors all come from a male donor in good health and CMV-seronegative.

The DNA for the CDR3 is TGCAGCGCCGCCGGGACAGGGGGCGCAGAAGGCTTCACTGAAGCTTTCTTT. It is translated as CSAAGTGGAEGFTEAFF. V is TRBV29-1 and J is TRBJ1-1, with TRBD1 identical over 12 bases. The CDR3 consists of 17 residues. The germline V gene has CDR1 SQVTM and CDR2 ANQGSEA. After removal of 7 bases from V and 4 bases from J, the junction contained 16 bases not matched to a gene.

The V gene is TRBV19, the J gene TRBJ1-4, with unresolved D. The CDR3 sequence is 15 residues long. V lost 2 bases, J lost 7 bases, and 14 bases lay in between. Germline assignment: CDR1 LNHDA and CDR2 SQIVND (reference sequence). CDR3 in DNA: TGTGCCAGTAGTATAAGTGGACCCGGGAGTGAAAAACTGTTTTTT. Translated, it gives CASSISGPGSEKLFF. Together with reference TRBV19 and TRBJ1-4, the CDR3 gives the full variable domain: DGGITQSPKYLFRKEGQNVTLSCEQNLNHDAMYWYRQDPGQGLRLIYYSQIVNDFQKGDIAEGYSVSREKKESFPLTVTSAQKNPTAFYLCASSISGPGSEKLFFGSGTQLSVL.

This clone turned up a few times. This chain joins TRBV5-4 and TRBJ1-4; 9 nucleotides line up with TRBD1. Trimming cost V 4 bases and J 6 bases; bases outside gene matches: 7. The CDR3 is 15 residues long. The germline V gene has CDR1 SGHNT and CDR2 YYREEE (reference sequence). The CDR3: CASSNGQGRDEKLFF. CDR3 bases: TGTGCCAGCAGCAACGGACAGGGGAGGGATGAAAAACTGTTTTTT.

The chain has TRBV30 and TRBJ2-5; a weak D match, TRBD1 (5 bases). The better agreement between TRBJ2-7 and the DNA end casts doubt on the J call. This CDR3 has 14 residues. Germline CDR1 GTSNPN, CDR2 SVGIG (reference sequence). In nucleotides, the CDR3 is TGTGCCTGGAGTGCGGACATAAGGGCCTACGAGCAGTACTTC. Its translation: CAWSADIRAYEQYF.

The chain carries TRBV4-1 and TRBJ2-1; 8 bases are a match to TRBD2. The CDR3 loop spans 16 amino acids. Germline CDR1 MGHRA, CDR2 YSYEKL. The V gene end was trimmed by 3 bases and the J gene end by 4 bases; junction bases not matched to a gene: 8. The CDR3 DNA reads TGCGCCAGCAGCCAGTTTGCGGGGGGCGGATACAATGAGCAGTTCTTC. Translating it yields CASSQFAGGGYNEQFF.

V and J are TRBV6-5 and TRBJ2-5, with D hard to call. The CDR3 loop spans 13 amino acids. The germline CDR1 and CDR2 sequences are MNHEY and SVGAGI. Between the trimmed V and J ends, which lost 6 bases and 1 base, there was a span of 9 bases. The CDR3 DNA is TGTGCCAGCAGCCGGGTTTTCCAAGAGACCCAGTACTTC. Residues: CASSRVFQETQYF.

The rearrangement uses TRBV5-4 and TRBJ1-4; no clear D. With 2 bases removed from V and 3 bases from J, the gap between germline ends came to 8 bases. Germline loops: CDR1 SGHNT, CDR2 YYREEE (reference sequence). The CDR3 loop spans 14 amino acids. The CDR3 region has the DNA TGTGCCAGCAGCTTAAGTCCAGCTAATGAAAAACTGTTTTTT. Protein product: CASSLSPANEKLFF.

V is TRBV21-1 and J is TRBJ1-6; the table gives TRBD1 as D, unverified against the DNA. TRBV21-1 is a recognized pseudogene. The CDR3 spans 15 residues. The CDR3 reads CASSKGQGRKSPLHF. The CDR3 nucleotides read TGTGCCAGCAGCAAGGGACAGGGGAGGAAGTCACCCCTCCACTTT.

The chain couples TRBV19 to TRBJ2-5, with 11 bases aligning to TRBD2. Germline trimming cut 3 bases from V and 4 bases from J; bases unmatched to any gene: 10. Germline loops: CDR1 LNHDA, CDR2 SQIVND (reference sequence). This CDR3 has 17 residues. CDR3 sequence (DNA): TGTGCCAGTAGTATGGGGATAGCGGGGGGGTTCTTAGAGACCCAGTACTTC. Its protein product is CASSMGIAGGFLETQYF.

In DNA form, the CDR3 reads TGTGCCAGCAGCTTAGTCGTCGATGGCGGGGGGAGATCCCCCTACGAGCAGTACTTC. Translated: CASSLVVDGGGRSPYEQYF. J is TRBJ2-7 and V is TRBV7-9; 8 bases line up with TRBD2. V dropped 1 base and J dropped 2; count of bases not matched to a gene: 16. This CDR3 has 19 residues. Looked up from germline, CDR1 is SEHNR and CDR2 is FQNEAQ (reference sequence). The full variable domain, completed using reference TRBV7-9 and TRBJ2-7, is DTGVSQNPRHKITKRGQNVTFRCDPISEHNRLYWYRQTLGQGPEFLTYFQNEAQLEKSRLLSDRFSAERPKGSFSTLEIQRTEQGDSAMYLCASSLVVDGGGRSPYEQYFGPGTRLTVT.

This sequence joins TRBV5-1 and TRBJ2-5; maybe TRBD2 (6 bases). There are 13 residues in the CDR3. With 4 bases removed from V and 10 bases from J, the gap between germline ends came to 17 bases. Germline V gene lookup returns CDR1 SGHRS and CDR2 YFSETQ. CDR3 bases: TGCGCCAGCAGCCCCCGGGACTCCCCAAGCCAGTACTTC. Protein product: CASSPRDSPSQYF.

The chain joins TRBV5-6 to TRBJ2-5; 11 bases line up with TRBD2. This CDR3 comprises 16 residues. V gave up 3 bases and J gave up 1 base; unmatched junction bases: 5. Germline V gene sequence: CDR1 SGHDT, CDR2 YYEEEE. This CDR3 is CASSWGLAVIQETQYF. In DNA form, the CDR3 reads TGTGCCAGCAGCTGGGGACTAGCGGTGATCCAAGAGACCCAGTACTTC.

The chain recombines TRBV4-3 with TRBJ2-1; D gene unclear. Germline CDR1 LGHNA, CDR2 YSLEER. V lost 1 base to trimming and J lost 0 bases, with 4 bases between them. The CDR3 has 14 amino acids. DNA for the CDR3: TGCGCCAGCAGCCAAGCGGGCTCCTACAATGAGCAGTTCTTC. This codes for CASSQAGSYNEQFF.

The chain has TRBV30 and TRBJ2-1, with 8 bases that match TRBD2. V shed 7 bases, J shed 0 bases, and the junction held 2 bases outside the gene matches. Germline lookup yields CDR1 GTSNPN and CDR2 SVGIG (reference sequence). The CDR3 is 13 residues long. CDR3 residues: CASSGGSYNEQFF. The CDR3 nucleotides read TGTGCCTCAAGCGGGGGCTCCTACAATGAGCAGTTCTTC.

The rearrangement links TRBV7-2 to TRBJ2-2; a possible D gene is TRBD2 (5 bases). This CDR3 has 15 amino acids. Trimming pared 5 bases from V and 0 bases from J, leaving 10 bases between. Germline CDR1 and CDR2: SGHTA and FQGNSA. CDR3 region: CASSRGRTNTGELFF. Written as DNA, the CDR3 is TGTGCCAGCAGCCGAGGGCGGACGAACACCGGGGAGCTGTTTTTT.

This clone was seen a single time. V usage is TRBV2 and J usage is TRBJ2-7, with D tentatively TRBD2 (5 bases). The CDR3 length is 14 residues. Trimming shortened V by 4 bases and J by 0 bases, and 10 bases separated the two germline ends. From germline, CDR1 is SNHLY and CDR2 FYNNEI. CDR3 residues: CASSVTTDSYEQYF. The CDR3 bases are TGTGCCAGCAGTGTGACTACCGACTCCTACGAGCAGTACTTC.

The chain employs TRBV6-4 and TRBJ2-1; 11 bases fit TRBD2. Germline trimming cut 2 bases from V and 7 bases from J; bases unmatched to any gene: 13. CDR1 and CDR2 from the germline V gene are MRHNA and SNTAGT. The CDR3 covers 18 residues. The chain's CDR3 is CASSDGVRLAGHFNEQFF. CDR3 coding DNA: TGTGCCAGCAGTGACGGGGTTCGACTAGCGGGGCACTTTAATGAGCAGTTCTTC.

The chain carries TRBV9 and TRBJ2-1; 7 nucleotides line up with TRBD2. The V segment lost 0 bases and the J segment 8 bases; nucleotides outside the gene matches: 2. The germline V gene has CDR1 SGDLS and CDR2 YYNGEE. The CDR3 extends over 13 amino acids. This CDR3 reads CASSVDGGDEQFF. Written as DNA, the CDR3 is TGTGCCAGCAGCGTAGATGGGGGGGATGAGCAGTTCTTC.

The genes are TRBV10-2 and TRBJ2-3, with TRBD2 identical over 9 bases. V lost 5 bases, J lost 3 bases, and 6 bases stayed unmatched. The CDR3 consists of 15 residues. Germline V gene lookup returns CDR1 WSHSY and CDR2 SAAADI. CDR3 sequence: CASSQAGGITDTQYF. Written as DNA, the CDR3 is TGCGCCAGCAGTCAAGCGGGGGGTATAACAGATACGCAGTATTTT.

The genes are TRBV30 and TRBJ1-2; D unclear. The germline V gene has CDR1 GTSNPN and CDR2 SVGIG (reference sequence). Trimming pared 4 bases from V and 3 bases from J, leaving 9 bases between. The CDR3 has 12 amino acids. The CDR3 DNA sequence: TGTGCCTGGACCAGAGGCGACTATGGCTACACCTTC. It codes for CAWTRGDYGYTF.

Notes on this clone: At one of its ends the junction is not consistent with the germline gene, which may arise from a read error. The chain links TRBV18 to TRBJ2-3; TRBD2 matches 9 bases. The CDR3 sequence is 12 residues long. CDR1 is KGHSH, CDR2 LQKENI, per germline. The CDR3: CASSPESGGPLF. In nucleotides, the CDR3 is TGTGCCAGCTCACCCGAGAGCGGGGGGCCCCTTTTT.

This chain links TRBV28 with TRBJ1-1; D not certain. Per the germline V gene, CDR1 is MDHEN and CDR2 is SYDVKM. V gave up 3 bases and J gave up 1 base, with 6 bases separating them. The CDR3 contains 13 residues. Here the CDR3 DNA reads TGTGCCAGCAGTTTGCTCGGGAACACTGAAGCTTTCTTT. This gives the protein CASSLLGNTEAFF.

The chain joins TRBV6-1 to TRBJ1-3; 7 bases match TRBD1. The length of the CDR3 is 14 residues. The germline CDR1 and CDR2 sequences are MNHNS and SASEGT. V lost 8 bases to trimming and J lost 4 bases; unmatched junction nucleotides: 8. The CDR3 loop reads CASATTGRGNTIYF. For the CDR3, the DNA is TGTGCCAGCGCCACGACAGGGAGAGGAAACACCATATATTTT.

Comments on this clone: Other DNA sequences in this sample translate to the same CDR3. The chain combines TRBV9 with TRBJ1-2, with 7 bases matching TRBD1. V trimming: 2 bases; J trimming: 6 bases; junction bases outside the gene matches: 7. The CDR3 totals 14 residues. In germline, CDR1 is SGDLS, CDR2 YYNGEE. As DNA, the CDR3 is TGTGCCAGCAGCGTCTCGACAGGGATAGATGGCTACACCTTC. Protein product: CASSVSTGIDGYTF.

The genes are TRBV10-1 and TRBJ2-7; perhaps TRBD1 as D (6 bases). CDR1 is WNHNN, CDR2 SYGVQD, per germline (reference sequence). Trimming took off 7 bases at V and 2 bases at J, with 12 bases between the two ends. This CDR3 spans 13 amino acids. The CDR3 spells CASILTGTYEQYF. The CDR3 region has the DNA TGCGCCAGCATCCTGACAGGAACCTACGAGCAGTACTTC.

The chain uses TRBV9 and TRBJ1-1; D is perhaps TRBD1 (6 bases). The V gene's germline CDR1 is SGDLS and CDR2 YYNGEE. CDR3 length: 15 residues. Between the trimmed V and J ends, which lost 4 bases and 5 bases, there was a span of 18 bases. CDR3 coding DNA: TGTGCCAGCAGCCCCGGGGGGGGCCCCGGTACTGAAGCTTTCTTT. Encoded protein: CASSPGGGPGTEAFF.